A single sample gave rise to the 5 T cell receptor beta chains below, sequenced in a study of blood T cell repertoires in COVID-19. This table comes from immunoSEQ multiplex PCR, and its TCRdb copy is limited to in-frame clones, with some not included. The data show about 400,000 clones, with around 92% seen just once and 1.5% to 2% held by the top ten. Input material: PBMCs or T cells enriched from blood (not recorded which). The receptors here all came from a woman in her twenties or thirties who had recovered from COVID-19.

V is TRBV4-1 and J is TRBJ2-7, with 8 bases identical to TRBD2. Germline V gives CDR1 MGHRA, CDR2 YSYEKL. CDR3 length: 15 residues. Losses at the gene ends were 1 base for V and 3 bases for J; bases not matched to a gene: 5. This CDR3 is CASSQVLADYYEQYF. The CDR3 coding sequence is TGCGCCAGCAGCCAAGTACTAGCGGACTACTACGAGCAGTACTTC.

Written as DNA, the CDR3 is TGTGCCAGCAGGGGACTAGCGGAGTCCCTTGATGGTACGCAGTATTTT. Amino acid sequence: CASRGLAESLDGTQYF. The rearrangement joins TRBV5-4 to TRBJ2-3; 11 bases match TRBD2. Germline values: CDR1 SGHNT, CDR2 YYREEE (reference sequence). Trimming at V came to 5 bases and at J to 8 bases, leaving 13 bases not matched to a gene. The CDR3 runs 16 residues. The full variable domain, its missing parts supplied by reference TRBV5-4 and TRBJ2-3, is ETGVTQSPTHLIKTRGQQVTLRCSSQSGHNTVSWYQQALGQGPQFIFQYYREEENGRGNFPPRFSGLQFPNYSSELNVNALELDDSALYLCASRGLAESLDGTQYFGPGTRLTVL.

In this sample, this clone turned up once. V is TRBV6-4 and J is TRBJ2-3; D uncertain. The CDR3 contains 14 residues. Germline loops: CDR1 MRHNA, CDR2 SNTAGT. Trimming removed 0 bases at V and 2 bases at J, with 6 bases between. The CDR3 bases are TGTGCCAGCAGTGACTCCGGGTTCACAGATACGCAGTATTTT. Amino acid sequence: CASSDSGFTDTQYF.

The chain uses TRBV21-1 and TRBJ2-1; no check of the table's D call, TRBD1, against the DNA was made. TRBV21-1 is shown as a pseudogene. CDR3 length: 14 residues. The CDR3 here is CASTSGPPYNEQFF. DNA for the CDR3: TGTGCCAGCACCTCTGGCCCTCCCTACAATGAGCAGTTCTTC.

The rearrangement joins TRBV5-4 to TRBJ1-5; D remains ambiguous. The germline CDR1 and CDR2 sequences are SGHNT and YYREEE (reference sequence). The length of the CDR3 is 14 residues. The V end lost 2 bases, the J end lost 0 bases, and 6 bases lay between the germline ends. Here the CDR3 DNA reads TGTGCCAGCAGCTTAAGAGGTAGCAATCAGCCCCAGCATTTT. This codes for CASSLRGSNQPQHF. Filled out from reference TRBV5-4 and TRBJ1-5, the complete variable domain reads ETGVTQSPTHLIKTRGQQVTLRCSSQSGHNTVSWYQQALGQGPQFIFQYYREEENGRGNFPPRFSGLQFPNYSSELNVNALELDDSALYLCASSLRGSNQPQHFGDGTRLSIL.